One and the same sample provided the 32 T cell receptor beta chains below, sequenced in a study of T cell repertoires in cytomegalovirus infection. TCRdb itself ran the reads through MiXCR, one entry per CDR3 protein. Seen here are about 900,000 distinct CDR3 sequences, about a third observed once, and the top ten hold about 14%. For these TCRs, the target antigens are not known. This specimen was cultured CD8+ T cells from PBMCs, taken from culture after CMV antigen stimulation. These receptors all come from a human donor in good health (CMV status not recorded). Some clones in this sample may be carry-over from other donors' samples.

This clonotype was seen a handful of times. The J gene is TRBJ2-1, the V gene TRBV6-1; D not certain. Germline lookup yields CDR1 MNHNS and CDR2 SASEGT. V lost 2 bases and J 2 bases, leaving 7 bases between the germline ends. The CDR3 consists of 14 residues. In DNA form, the CDR3 reads TGTGCCAGCAGTGAATTAACCCCCTACAATGAGCAGTTCTTC. Translating gives CASSELTPYNEQFF.

V and J are TRBV7-6 and TRBJ1-2; D is possibly TRBD1 (5 bases). The CDR3 totals 15 residues. V was shortened by 5 bases and J by 3 bases, with 16 bases between the two germline ends. Germline V gives CDR1 SGHVS, CDR2 FNYEAQ. The CDR3 nucleotides are TGTGCCAGCAGCCCTGAGGGACCGACGGACTATGGCTACACCTTC. It is translated as CASSPEGPTDYGYTF.

V gene TRBV28 combines with J gene TRBJ2-3, with no clear D. V lost 4 bases to trimming and J lost 2 bases, with 22 bases between them. From germline, CDR1 is MDHEN and CDR2 SYDVKM. This CDR3 spans 18 amino acids. In DNA, the CDR3 is TGTGCCAGCAGTTCCTCCAAATGGATTAACCCCGACACAGATACGCAGTATTTT. Protein sequence: CASSSSKWINPDTDTQYF.

J is TRBJ2-5 and V is TRBV7-2; tentative D call: TRBD2 (5 bases). V gave up 2 bases and J gave up 10 bases, with 20 bases separating them. The V gene's germline CDR1 is SGHTA and CDR2 FQGNSA. This CDR3 is 15 amino acids long. In DNA form, the CDR3 reads TGTGCCAGCAGCTTAAAGCCTAGCCCATATGTGGACCAGTACTTC. Protein product: CASSLKPSPYVDQYF.

This chain links TRBV19 with TRBJ1-6; D call uncertain. Trimming left V 3 bases short and J 8 bases short, with 8 bases between. The CDR3 extends over 13 amino acids. The germline CDR1 and CDR2 sequences are LNHDA and SQIVND (reference sequence). In nucleotides, the CDR3 is TGTGCCAGTAGTATGGTTATGGATTCACCCCTCCACTTT. Its translation is CASSMVMDSPLHF.

The genes are TRBV6-8 and TRBJ2-3; TRBD2 aligns across 8 bases. The CDR3 is 13 residues long. CDR1 and CDR2 from the germline V gene are MNHGY and SAAAGT. Unmatched junction bases numbered 9, after V lost 10 bases and J lost 6 bases. Here the CDR3 reads CATREGGPDTQYF. DNA of the CDR3: TGTGCCACCCGGGAGGGGGGCCCGGATACGCAGTATTTT.

This rearrangement joins TRBV14 to TRBJ1-5; the D is unclear. This CDR3 contains 16 residues. Germline lookup yields CDR1 SGHDN and CDR2 FVKESK. Trimming took off 2 bases at V and 2 bases at J, with 13 bases between the two ends. The CDR3 reads CASSQWPEGGNQPQHF. CDR3 DNA: TGTGCCAGCAGCCAATGGCCCGAGGGAGGCAATCAGCCCCAGCATTTT.

The chain combines TRBV2 with TRBJ1-5, with TRBD1 identical over 7 bases. J gave up 3 bases and V 5 bases, and 7 bases lay outside the gene matches. The CDR3 is made up of 15 amino acids. The germline gives CDR1 SNHLY, CDR2 FYNNEI. The CDR3 DNA reads TGTGCCAGCAGTACCGGGACAGTACACAATCAGCCCCAGCATTTT. The encoded protein is CASSTGTVHNQPQHF.

The rearrangement links TRBV11-3 to TRBJ2-7; weak D call: TRBD2 (6 bases). V was clipped by 6 bases and J by 0 bases, with 21 bases between them. CDR1 is SGHNT, CDR2 YENEEA, per germline. The CDR3 covers 17 residues. The CDR3 loop reads CASSPRGVFLSSYEQYV. As DNA, the CDR3 is TGTGCCAGCAGTCCCCGCGGGGTCTTCCTTTCCTCCTACGAGCAGTACGTC.

The V gene is TRBV27, the J gene TRBJ2-5, with 10 positions matching TRBD1. Germline V lookup: CDR1 MNHEY, CDR2 SMNVEV (reference sequence). The CDR3 runs to 18 residues. V trimming: 2 bases; J trimming: 4 bases; junction bases outside the gene matches: 13. CDR3 in amino acids: CASSLRSPSRTGGETQYF. DNA of the CDR3: TGTGCCAGCAGTTTACGGTCCCCCTCAAGGACAGGGGGAGAGACCCAGTACTTC.

This clonotype was observed a few times. CDR3: CASNQAGGSYNEQFF. The CDR3 DNA follows: TGTGCCAGCAACCAGGCAGGGGGCTCGTACAATGAGCAGTTCTTC. This chain links TRBV12-3 or TRBV12-4 with TRBJ2-1; 8 bases match TRBD1. After removal of 7 bases from V and 4 bases from J, the junction contained 9 bases not matched to a gene. The CDR3 consists of 15 residues.

V is TRBV19 and J is TRBJ2-1; 9 positions agree with TRBD2. Looked up from germline, CDR1 is LNHDA and CDR2 is SQIVND (reference sequence). The CDR3 covers 14 residues. The V gene end was trimmed by 11 bases and the J gene end by 6 bases; junction bases not matched to a gene: 11. In DNA form, the CDR3 reads TGTGCCGCAAGCGGGGGGACAAAAGGCAATGAGCAGTTCTTC. This codes for CAASGGTKGNEQFF.

The CDR3 protein is CASTNGQYPLYEQYV. In DNA form, the CDR3 reads TGTGCCAGCACGAACGGGCAATACCCCTTATACGAGCAGTACGTC. The rearrangement joins TRBV6-2 or TRBV6-3 to TRBJ2-7; no definite D call. This CDR3 has 15 residues. The germline V and J ends were trimmed by 7 bases and 4 bases, with 20 bases remaining between them. Germline values: CDR1 MNHEY, CDR2 SVGEGT.

The genes are TRBV15 and TRBJ2-2; TRBD1 agrees at 7 bases. The CDR3 loop spans 16 amino acids. V shed 0 bases, J shed 2 bases, and the junction held 3 bases outside the gene matches. CDR1 LNHNV and CDR2 YYDKDF come from the germline V gene (reference sequence). The DNA of the CDR3 is TGTGCCACCAGCAGAGAAGGGGGCGTAAACACCGGGGAGCTGTTTTTT. Translation: CATSREGGVNTGELFF.

This chain connects TRBV6-1 to TRBJ2-5, with no clear D. The CDR3 has 13 amino acids. Looked up from germline, CDR1 is MNHNS and CDR2 is SASEGT. V lost 8 bases to trimming and J lost 3 bases, with 13 bases between them. The CDR3 DNA sequence: TGTGCCAGCCACAGACGCTTAAAAGAGACCCAGTACTTC. This translates into CASHRRLKETQYF.

This clonotype was found a few times. V and J are TRBV27 and TRBJ2-2; D call uncertain. Trimming removed 0 bases at V and 0 bases at J, with 8 bases between. CDR1 is MNHEY and CDR2 is SMNVEV in the germline V gene (reference sequence). The CDR3 loop spans 16 amino acids. For the CDR3, the DNA is TGTGCCAGCAGTTTATCCGCTTACTCGAACACCGGGGAGCTGTTTTTT. This encodes CASSLSAYSNTGELFF.

The chain combines TRBV6-5 with TRBJ1-2, with 7 bases aligning to TRBD1. Germline lookup yields CDR1 MNHEY and CDR2 SVGAGI. The junction had 1 base not matched to a gene; V was cut back by 2 bases and J by 1 base. The CDR3 length is 14 residues. The CDR3 region is CASSYGQDNYGYTF. The CDR3 DNA follows: TGTGCCAGCAGTTACGGACAGGATAACTATGGCTACACCTTC.

The chain combines TRBV12-3 or TRBV12-4 with TRBJ2-1; weak D call: TRBD1 (5 bases). The CDR3 is 16 amino acids. Trimming shortened V by 6 bases and J by 3 bases, and 18 bases separated the two germline ends. As DNA, the CDR3 is TGTGCCAGCAGCCTTCCACAGGCCTCCTTCTACAATGAGCAGTTCTTC. As protein: CASSLPQASFYNEQFF.

The chain is built from TRBV12-3 or TRBV12-4 and TRBJ2-3; 8 positions agree with TRBD2. The J segment lost 1 base and the V segment lost 7 bases, leaving 4 bases of the junction unmatched. The CDR3 has 14 residues. The CDR3 DNA reads TGTGCCAGCACCAAAGCGGGGGGCACAGATACGCAGTATTTT. Protein product: CASTKAGGTDTQYF.

J is TRBJ2-2 and V is TRBV6-5; a possible D gene is TRBD1 (5 bases). V dropped 4 bases and J dropped 5 bases, with 11 bases sitting between them. The CDR3 spans 14 residues. The germline V gene has CDR1 MNHEY and CDR2 SVGAGI. CDR3 amino acids: CASSSLGVTGELFF. DNA of the CDR3: TGTGCCAGCAGTTCATTAGGGGTGACCGGGGAGCTGTTTTTT.

This clonotype has only a few counts. The rearrangement links TRBV7-2 to TRBJ1-4; 7 nucleotides agree with TRBD1. The CDR3 runs to 15 residues. Germline loops: CDR1 SGHTA, CDR2 FQGNSA. V shed 3 bases and J 12 bases; nucleotides not matched to a gene: 13. This chain's CDR3 is CASSFPDRAPWELFF. CDR3 bases: TGTGCCAGCAGCTTCCCAGACAGGGCGCCGTGGGAACTGTTTTTT.

This clonotype appeared many times. The chain has TRBV19 and TRBJ1-4; D remains ambiguous. Germline assignment: CDR1 LNHDA and CDR2 SQIVND (reference sequence). CDR3 size: 12 residues. Trimming took 3 bases from V and 5 from J, leaving 4 bases between them. The CDR3 loop is CASSILNEKLFF. In nucleotides, the CDR3 is TGTGCCAGTAGTATTCTGAATGAAAAACTGTTTTTT.

The J gene is TRBJ1-5, the V gene TRBV4-1, with D unclear. Germline loops: CDR1 MGHRA, CDR2 YSYEKL. V shed 1 base and J shed 3 bases, with 10 bases lying between them. CDR3 length equals 15 residues. The CDR3 here is CASSQGRGINQPQHF. Written as DNA, the CDR3 is TGCGCCAGCAGCCAAGGGCGAGGGATCAATCAGCCCCAGCATTTT.

The V gene is TRBV7-2, the J gene TRBJ2-7; D not certain. The CDR3 spans 15 residues. Germline V gene sequence: CDR1 SGHTA, CDR2 FQGNSA. V was shortened by 4 bases and J by 2 bases, with 15 bases between the two germline ends. The CDR3 DNA is TGTGCCAGCAGCTCCCCTATGGGCTATCCCTACGAGCAGTACTTC. The encoded protein is CASSSPMGYPYEQYF.

The rearrangement uses TRBV2 and TRBJ1-2; D not resolved. V was trimmed by 8 bases and J by 4 bases, leaving 17 bases between them. CDR1 and CDR2 from the germline V gene are SNHLY and FYNNEI. The CDR3 has 14 amino acids. DNA of the CDR3: TGTGCCAGCCCGAATTATGGCCTTAGCTATGGCTACACCTTC. It codes for CASPNYGLSYGYTF.

V is TRBV28 and J is TRBJ1-6; 7 nucleotides agree with TRBD1. Trimming took 3 bases from V and 8 from J; bases not matched to a gene: 10. The CDR3 extends over 16 amino acids. From germline, CDR1 is MDHEN and CDR2 SYDVKM. This CDR3 is CASSLGAGGTYSPLHF. The CDR3 bases are TGTGCCAGCAGTTTGGGGGCAGGGGGTACGTATTCACCCCTCCACTTT.

This clonotype has at least ten counts. This rearrangement joins TRBV7-2 to TRBJ2-6; 9 bases are a match to TRBD1. This CDR3 has 22 amino acids. Germline-derived CDR1 and CDR2 are SGHTA and FQGNSA. After removal of 0 bases from V and 0 bases from J, the junction contained 15 bases not matched to a gene. The CDR3 DNA is TGTGCCAGCAGCTTAGCCCGTTGGACAGGGGCAATCCCCCGCTCTGGGGCCAACGTCCTGACTTTC. It encodes CASSLARWTGAIPRSGANVLTF.

The chain carries TRBV12-3 or TRBV12-4 and TRBJ2-7; D uncertain. Deletions cut 5 bases from V and 0 bases from J, with 8 bases between. The CDR3 contains 13 residues. CDR3 nucleotide sequence: TGTGCCAGCAGTCCCCCTAGCTCCTACGAGCAGTACTTC. It encodes CASSPPSSYEQYF.

The sample holds a few counts of this clonotype. This chain joins TRBV19 and TRBJ2-7, with D perhaps TRBD2 (6 bases). Germline V lookup: CDR1 LNHDA, CDR2 SQIVND (reference sequence). V was pared by 5 bases and J by 2 bases, with 16 bases between. The CDR3 sequence is 15 residues long. The CDR3 sequence is CASSQRGTPPYEQYF. In nucleotides, the CDR3 is TGTGCCAGTAGTCAAAGAGGGACTCCTCCCTACGAGCAGTACTTC.

The V and J genes are TRBV10-2 and TRBJ2-7; TRBD2 matches at 7 bases. Trimming removed 6 bases from V and 4 bases from J; junction bases left unmatched: 9. Germline V lookup: CDR1 WSHSY, CDR2 SAAADI. The CDR3 consists of 14 residues. DNA for the CDR3: TGCGCCAGCAGCCCCCTCGTGGGGGGGTACGAGCAGTACTTC. Translating gives CASSPLVGGYEQYF.

This clonotype was seen a handful of times. This sequence joins TRBV25-1 and TRBJ1-4, with D tentatively TRBD1 (5 bases). The CDR3 runs to 20 residues. CDR1 is MGHDK, CDR2 SYGVNS, per germline. V lost 2 bases, J lost 0 bases, and 22 bases lay in between. CDR3 in amino acids: CASSEGGRAFPLATNEKLFF. In DNA, the CDR3 is TGTGCCAGCAGTGAAGGCGGCAGGGCTTTTCCCCTTGCAACTAATGAAAAACTGTTTTTT.

Of note for this clonotype: Relative to the germline gene, one junction end is altered; a read error may explain this. The chain has TRBV24-1 and TRBJ2-3; 7 bases map to TRBD1. The CDR3 has 15 residues. CDR1 KGHDR and CDR2 SFDVKD come from the germline V gene. The CDR3 loop reads CATGERTGTWDTQYF. In nucleotides, the CDR3 is TGTGCCACCGGTGAAAGGACAGGCACCTGGGATACGCAGTATTTT.